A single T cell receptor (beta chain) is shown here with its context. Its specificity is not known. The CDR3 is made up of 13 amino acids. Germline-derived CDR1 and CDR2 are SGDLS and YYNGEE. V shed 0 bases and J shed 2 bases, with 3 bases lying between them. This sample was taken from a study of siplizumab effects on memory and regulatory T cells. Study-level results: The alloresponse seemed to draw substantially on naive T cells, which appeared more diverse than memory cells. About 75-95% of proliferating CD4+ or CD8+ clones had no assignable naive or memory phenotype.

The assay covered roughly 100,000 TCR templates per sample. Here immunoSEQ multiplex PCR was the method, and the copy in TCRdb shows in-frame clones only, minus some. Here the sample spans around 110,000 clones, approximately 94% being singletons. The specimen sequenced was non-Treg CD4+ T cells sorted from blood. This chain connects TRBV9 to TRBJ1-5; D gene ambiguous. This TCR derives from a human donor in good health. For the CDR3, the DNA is TGTGCCAGCAGCGTAGCCGGCAATCAGCCCCAGCATTTT. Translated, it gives CASSVAGNQPQHF.